One and the same sample provided the 26 T cell receptor beta chains below, sequenced in a study of blood T cell repertoires in COVID-19. Clones were read by immunoSEQ multiplex PCR, and TCRdb kept only the in-frame ones, dropping some. Of 45,000 to 55,000 clones detected, roughly 79% appear once; the ten largest clones hold just under 15%. The sample was peripheral blood. The receptors derive from a human donor with active or convalescent COVID-19. The donor label of this sample is uncertain.

This clone turned up a few times. This sequence joins TRBV10-3 and TRBJ1-6; the D gene is possibly TRBD1 (6 bases). Deletions cut 4 bases from V and 8 bases from J, with 18 bases between. The germline V gene encodes CDR1 ENHRY and CDR2 SYGVKD. The CDR3 has 16 residues. CDR3 region: CAISAGGRDGDSPLHF. For the CDR3, the DNA is TGTGCCATCAGTGCGGGGGGGCGCGACGGGGATTCACCCCTCCACTTT.

The chain links TRBV28 to TRBJ2-3; D ambiguous. V lost 5 bases to trimming and J lost 1 base, with 4 bases between them. The CDR3 spans 12 residues. The germline CDR1 and CDR2 sequences are MDHEN and SYDVKM. CDR3 sequence: CASSLRTDTQYF. In DNA form, the CDR3 reads TGTGCCAGCAGTCTACGCACAGATACGCAGTATTTT.

J is TRBJ2-7 and V is TRBV27; D call uncertain. Germline CDR1 reads MNHEY; CDR2 reads SMNVEV (reference sequence). The CDR3 runs 12 residues. Deletions cut 9 bases from V and 3 bases from J, with 12 bases between. CDR3 in amino acids: CARAFPDYEQYF. CDR3 DNA sequence: TGTGCCAGGGCATTTCCAGACTACGAGCAGTACTTC.

The chain recombines TRBV24-1 with TRBJ1-1, with no clear D. Looked up from germline, CDR1 is KGHDR and CDR2 is SFDVKD. The V end lost 4 bases, the J end lost 7 bases, and 9 bases lay between the germline ends. The CDR3 runs to 12 residues. The CDR3 region is CATSDRENEAFF. In DNA form, the CDR3 reads TGTGCCACCAGTGACCGAGAAAATGAAGCTTTCTTT.

This chain links TRBV25-1 with TRBJ2-7; 11 bases agree with TRBD1. This CDR3 region has 16 residues. The V gene's germline CDR1 is MGHDK and CDR2 SYGVNS. V trimming: 3 bases; J trimming: 5 bases; junction bases outside the gene matches: 9. The CDR3 bases are TGTGCCAGCAGTGACCCCGGGACAGGGGGAGGACACGAGCAGTACTTC. This sequence encodes CASSDPGTGGGHEQYF.

The rearrangement links TRBV27 to TRBJ1-3; perhaps TRBD1 as D (5 bases). The germline V gene encodes CDR1 MNHEY and CDR2 SMNVEV (reference sequence). This CDR3 has 14 residues. The ends were cut back, 3 bases at V and 4 bases at J, with 10 bases in the middle. The CDR3 DNA is TGTGCCAGCAGTTTCTCAGGGATCGGAAACACCATATATTTT. Amino acids: CASSFSGIGNTIYF.

This chain uses TRBV14 with TRBJ2-7; D is possibly TRBD2 (7 bases). V was cut by 2 bases and J by 3 bases, with 14 bases left in between. The CDR3 consists of 15 residues. Germline-derived CDR1 and CDR2 are SGHDN and FVKESK. CDR3 sequence (DNA): TGTGCCAGCAGCCAAAACTACGGGGGGCTCTACGAGCAGTACTTC. Translating it yields CASSQNYGGLYEQYF.

The gene calls are TRBV7-2 and TRBJ1-1; 7 bases agree with TRBD1. Trimming at V came to 6 bases and at J to 0 bases, leaving 10 bases not matched to a gene. Germline CDR1 reads SGHTA; CDR2 reads FQGNSA. The CDR3 consists of 16 residues. As DNA, the CDR3 is TGTGCCAGCAGGACAGGGTCGGGAGAACTGAACACTGAAGCTTTCTTT. It encodes CASRTGSGELNTEAFF.

This clone was observed a handful of times. The CDR3 DNA reads TGTGCCAGCAGTCCTCAGGACAGAACGGGCCGGAGCTACACCTTC. It is translated as CASSPQDRTGRSYTF. The V call is TRBV28, the J call TRBJ1-2, with a weak D call TRBD1 (6 bases). Deletions cut 5 bases from V and 9 bases from J, with 22 bases between. The CDR3 is 15 amino acids. Germline values: CDR1 MDHEN, CDR2 SYDVKM.

The chain employs TRBV14 and TRBJ1-2, with D uncertain. The length of the CDR3 is 12 residues. CDR1 is SGHDN, CDR2 FVKESK, per germline. Trimming pared 5 bases from V and 4 bases from J, leaving 8 bases between. CDR3 nucleotide sequence: TGTGCCAGCAGCTCCAACAGCTATGGCTACACCTTC. Its protein product is CASSSNSYGYTF.

This chain connects TRBV6-5 to TRBJ2-7; D is possibly TRBD1 (6 bases). The CDR3 covers 12 residues. Germline lookup yields CDR1 MNHEY and CDR2 SVGAGI. This CDR3 reads CAARDTTYEQYF. The CDR3 DNA is TGTGCAGCCCGGGACACTACCTACGAGCAGTACTTC.

The rearrangement uses TRBV7-6 and TRBJ2-1; 13 bases line up with TRBD2. J gave up 7 bases and V 5 bases, and 5 bases lay outside the gene matches. CDR3 length: 15 residues. Germline CDR1 reads SGHVS; CDR2 reads FNYEAQ. The CDR3: CASSQGLAGANEQFF. The CDR3 DNA sequence: TGTGCCAGCAGCCAAGGACTAGCGGGAGCTAATGAGCAGTTCTTC.

The chain couples TRBV24-1 to TRBJ2-1; 11 bases are shared with TRBD2. Germline V CDR1 and CDR2: KGHDR, SFDVKD. The CDR3 totals 13 residues. With 4 bases clipped from V and 13 bases from J, the junction kept 5 bases outside the gene matches. CDR3 bases: TGTGCCACCAGTGACCGGACTAGCGGGTCCCAGTTCTTC. It encodes CATSDRTSGSQFF.

The chain couples TRBV7-2 to TRBJ2-7; 7 bases are shared with TRBD2. This CDR3 has 13 residues. Germline CDR1 reads SGHTA; CDR2 reads FQGNSA. V trimming: 3 bases; J trimming: 12 bases; junction bases outside the gene matches: 11. CDR3: CASSLEGGRAGYF. CDR3 sequence (DNA): TGTGCCAGCAGCTTGGAAGGAGGGAGGGCCGGGTACTTC.

This sequence joins TRBV30 and TRBJ1-6; 7 nucleotides line up with TRBD1. Germline V lookup: CDR1 GTSNPN, CDR2 SVGIG (reference sequence). The CDR3 has 15 amino acids. With V trimmed by 8 bases and J by 1 base, 8 bases remained unmatched. For the CDR3, the DNA is TGTGCCAGACAGGGTTCCTCGTCCTATAATTCACCCCTCCACTTT. This codes for CARQGSSSYNSPLHF.

This clone was recorded a few times. The CDR3 DNA is TGTGCCACCTCGGACAGTGGGGACTATGGCTACACCTTC. This codes for CATSDSGDYGYTF. The genes are TRBV11-3 and TRBJ1-2; tentatively, D is TRBD1 (6 bases). The germline CDR1 and CDR2 sequences are SGHNT and YENEEA. CDR3 length: 13 residues. V dropped 10 bases and J dropped 3 bases, with 15 bases sitting between them.

This clone is large within its sample. The chain couples TRBV9 to TRBJ1-2; D not resolved. This CDR3 has 12 amino acids. Germline-derived CDR1 and CDR2 are SGDLS and YYNGEE. The V end lost 2 bases, the J end lost 5 bases, and 7 bases lay between the germline ends. CDR3 loop: CASSVAEYGYTF. In DNA, the CDR3 is TGTGCCAGCAGCGTTGCGGAATATGGCTACACCTTC.

V usage is TRBV19 and J usage is TRBJ1-5, with no clear D. CDR1 and CDR2 (germline): LNHDA, SQIVND (reference sequence). The V end was cut by 6 bases, the J end by 2 bases, with 17 bases between. This CDR3 spans 16 amino acids. The CDR3 nucleotides are TGTGCCAGTAGACTTGGGAGGGAAAGGGGCAATCAGCCCCAGCATTTT. Its translation: CASRLGRERGNQPQHF.

This clone was recorded a few times. The chain joins TRBV29-1 to TRBJ1-5; a weak D match, TRBD1 (5 bases). The ends were cut back, 6 bases at V and 5 bases at J, with 17 bases in the middle. Looked up from germline, CDR1 is SQVTM and CDR2 is ANQGSEA. CDR3 size: 14 residues. CDR3 protein: CSVAAGGWDQPQHF. CDR3 bases: TGCAGCGTCGCCGCGGGGGGGTGGGATCAGCCCCAGCATTTT.

This chain uses TRBV3-1 (or the pseudogene TRBV3-2) with TRBJ1-6; D gene unclear. V was clipped by 6 bases and J by 4 bases, with 7 bases between them. This CDR3 has 13 residues. The germline CDR1 and CDR2 sequences are LGHDT and YNNKEL (reference sequence). For the CDR3, the DNA is TGTGCCAGCAGAGGAGGTTATAATTCACCCCTCCACTTT. It specifies CASRGGYNSPLHF.

The V gene is TRBV2, the J gene TRBJ1-5; possibly TRBD1 for D (5 bases). Trimming removed 3 bases at V and 0 bases at J, with 21 bases between. Germline V gene sequence: CDR1 SNHLY, CDR2 FYNNEI. The CDR3 is made up of 19 amino acids. The CDR3 reads CASSDVLGRGPNSNQPQHF. The CDR3 region has the DNA TGTGCCAGCAGTGATGTTCTGGGGAGGGGTCCGAATAGCAATCAGCCCCAGCATTTT.

The chain is built from TRBV19 and TRBJ1-2; possible D gene TRBD1, 6 bases. V shed 9 bases and J shed 1 base, with 18 bases lying between them. Germline values: CDR1 LNHDA, CDR2 SQIVND (reference sequence). This CDR3 is built from 15 residues. The CDR3 loop reads CASTHPGTLNYGYTF. CDR3 in DNA: TGTGCCAGCACCCACCCCGGGACACTTAACTATGGCTACACCTTC.

This chain uses TRBV4-2 with TRBJ2-1; TRBD1 matches 10 bases. Unmatched junction bases numbered 3, after V lost 2 bases and J lost 5 bases. The CDR3 covers 15 residues. In germline, CDR1 is LGHNA, CDR2 YNFKEQ. CDR3 sequence (DNA): TGTGCCAGCAGCCAACCGGGACAGGGGAACAATGAGCAGTTCTTC. Its translation: CASSQPGQGNNEQFF.

This rearrangement joins TRBV11-3 to TRBJ2-2, with 7 bases lining up with TRBD2. CDR1 is SGHNT, CDR2 YENEEA, per germline. The CDR3 spans 16 residues. Trimming at V came to 2 bases and at J to 0 bases, leaving 3 bases not matched to a gene. The CDR3, as DNA: TGTGCCAGCAGCTTACAAGCGGGAACGAACACCGGGGAGCTGTTTTTT. Translating it yields CASSLQAGTNTGELFF.

The genes are TRBV19 and TRBJ1-5; a possible D gene is TRBD1 (5 bases). Per the germline V gene, CDR1 is LNHDA and CDR2 is SQIVND (reference sequence). V was cut by 7 bases and J by 2 bases, with 18 bases left in between. This CDR3 is 16 amino acids long. CDR3 region: CASTLRAGPGNQPQHF. The CDR3 DNA follows: TGTGCCAGTACCCTCCGGGCAGGGCCCGGCAATCAGCCCCAGCATTTT.

V gene TRBV30 combines with J gene TRBJ2-3, with 8 bases identical to TRBD2. Germline CDR1 and CDR2: GTSNPN and SVGIG (reference sequence). V gave up 5 bases and J gave up 4 bases; unmatched junction bases: 8. The CDR3 is 14 residues long. The CDR3 DNA is TGTGCCTGGGGACTAGCCGGAGGGGCAGATACGCAGTATTTT. Translating gives CAWGLAGGADTQYF.